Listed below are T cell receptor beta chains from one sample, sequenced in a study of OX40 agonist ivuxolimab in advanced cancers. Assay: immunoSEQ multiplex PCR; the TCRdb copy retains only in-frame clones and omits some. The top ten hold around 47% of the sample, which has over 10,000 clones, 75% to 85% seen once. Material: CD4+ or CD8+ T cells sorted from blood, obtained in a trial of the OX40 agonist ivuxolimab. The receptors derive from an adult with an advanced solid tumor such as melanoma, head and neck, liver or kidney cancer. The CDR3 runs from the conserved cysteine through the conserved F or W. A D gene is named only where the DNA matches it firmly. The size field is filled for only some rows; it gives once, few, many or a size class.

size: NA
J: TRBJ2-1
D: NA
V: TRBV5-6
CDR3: CASSFRDEQFF
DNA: TGTGCCAGCAGCTTTCGGGATGAGCAGTTCTTC

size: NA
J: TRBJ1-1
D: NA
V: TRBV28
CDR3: CASSFQGLNTEAFF
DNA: TGTGCCAGCAGTTTTCAGGGCCTGAACACTGAAGCTTTCTTT

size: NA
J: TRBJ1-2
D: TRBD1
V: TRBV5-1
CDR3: CASSSPDREGYGYTF
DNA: TGCGCCAGCAGCTCACCGGACAGGGAGGGCTATGGCTACACCTTC

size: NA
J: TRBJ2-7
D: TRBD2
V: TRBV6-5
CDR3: CASRVWWGGSYEQYF
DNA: TGTGCCAGCAGGGTTTGGTGGGGGGGTTCCTACGAGCAGTACTTC

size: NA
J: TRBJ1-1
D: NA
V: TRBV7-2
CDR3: CASSLGQLNTEAFF
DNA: TGTGCCAGCAGCTTAGGACAGTTGAACACTGAAGCTTTCTTT

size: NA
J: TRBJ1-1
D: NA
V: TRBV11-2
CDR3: CASSVIATGNTEAFF
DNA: TGTGCCAGCAGCGTTATAGCTACAGGGAACACTGAAGCTTTCTTT

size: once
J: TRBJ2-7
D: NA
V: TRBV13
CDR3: CASSSDREGMDYEQYF
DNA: TGTGCCAGCAGCTCCGACAGAGAGGGGATGGACTACGAGCAGTACTTC

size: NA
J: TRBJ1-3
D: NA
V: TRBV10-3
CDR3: CAIRGSAFNPGNTIYF
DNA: TGTGCCATCAGGGGGTCAGCCTTTAATCCTGGAAACACCATATATTTT

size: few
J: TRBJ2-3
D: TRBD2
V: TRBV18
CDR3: CASSPLVAGEDFSTDTQYF
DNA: TGTGCCAGCTCACCATTGGTAGCGGGGGAAGACTTTAGCACAGATACGCAGTATTTT

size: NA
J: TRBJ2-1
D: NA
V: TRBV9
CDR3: CASSADPLTDEQFF
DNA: TGTGCCAGCAGCGCGGATCCCCTTACTGATGAGCAGTTCTTC

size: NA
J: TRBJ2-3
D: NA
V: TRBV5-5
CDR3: CASSPLGPWYF
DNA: TGTGCCAGCAGCCCCTTGGGACCTTGGTATTTT

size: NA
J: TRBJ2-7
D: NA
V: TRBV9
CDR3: CASSATMFNEQYF
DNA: TGTGCCAGCAGCGCGACAATGTTCAACGAGCAGTACTTC

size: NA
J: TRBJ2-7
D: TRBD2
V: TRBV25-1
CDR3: CASSYPSGNSYEQYF
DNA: TGTGCCAGCAGCTACCCTAGCGGGAACTCCTACGAGCAGTACTTC

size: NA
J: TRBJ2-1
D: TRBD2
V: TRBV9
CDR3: CASSPGGNEQFF
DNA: TGTGCCAGCAGCCCCGGGGGGAATGAGCAGTTCTTC

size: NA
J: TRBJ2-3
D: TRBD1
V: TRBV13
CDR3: CASSLDRGLSTDTQYF
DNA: TGTGCCAGCAGCTTAGACAGGGGGCTAAGCACAGATACGCAGTATTTT

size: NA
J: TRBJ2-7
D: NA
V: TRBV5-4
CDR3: CASSLVSSYEQYF
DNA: TGTGCCAGCAGCTTGGTCAGCTCCTACGAGCAGTACTTC

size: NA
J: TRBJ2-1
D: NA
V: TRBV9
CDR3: CASSAGGDEQFF
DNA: TGTGCCAGCAGCGCTGGGGGCGATGAGCAGTTCTTC

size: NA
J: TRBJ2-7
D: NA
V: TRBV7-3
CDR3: CASSQGMGGTDEQYF
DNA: TGCGCCAGCAGCCAAGGTATGGGAGGAACTGACGAGCAGTACTTC

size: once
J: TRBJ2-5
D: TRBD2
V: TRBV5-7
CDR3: CASSLVEAGVQETQYF
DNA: TGTGCCAGCAGCTTGGTAGAAGCGGGAGTCCAAGAGACCCAGTACTTC

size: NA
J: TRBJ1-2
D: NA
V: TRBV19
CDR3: CASSKGFRVEYYGYTF
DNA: TGTGCCAGTAGTAAGGGGTTTCGTGTGGAGTACTATGGCTACACCTTC

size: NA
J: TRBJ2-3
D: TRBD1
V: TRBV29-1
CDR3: CSANTGDTDTQYF
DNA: TGCAGCGCGAATACAGGGGACACAGATACGCAGTATTTT

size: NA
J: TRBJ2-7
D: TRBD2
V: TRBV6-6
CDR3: CASRPLAGAYEQYF
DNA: TGTGCCAGCAGGCCTCTGGCGGGAGCCTACGAGCAGTACTTC

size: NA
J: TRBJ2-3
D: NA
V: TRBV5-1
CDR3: CASLQGETTTDTQYF
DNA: TGCGCCAGTCTGCAAGGAGAAACTACCACAGATACGCAGTATTTT

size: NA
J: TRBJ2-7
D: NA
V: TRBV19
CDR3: CASSIAGGRFSYEQYF
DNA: TGTGCCAGTAGTATCGCCGGGGGGCGTTTCTCTTACGAGCAGTACTTC

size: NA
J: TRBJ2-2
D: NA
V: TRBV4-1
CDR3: CASSQVGDTGELFF
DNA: TGCGCCAGCAGCCAAGTGGGGGACACCGGGGAGCTGTTTTTT

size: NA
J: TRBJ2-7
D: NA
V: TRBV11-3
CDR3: CASSERDRFYEQYF
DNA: TGTGCCAGCAGCGAACGGGACCGGTTCTACGAGCAGTACTTC

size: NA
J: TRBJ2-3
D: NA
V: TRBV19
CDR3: CASSMRTDQGTDTQYF
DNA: TGTGCCAGTAGTATGAGGACCGACCAAGGGACAGATACGCAGTATTTT

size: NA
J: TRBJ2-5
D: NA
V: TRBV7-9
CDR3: CASSLVLGDETQYF
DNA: TGTGCCAGCAGCTTAGTATTGGGGGACGAGACCCAGTACTTC

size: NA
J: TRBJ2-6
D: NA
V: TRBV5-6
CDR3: CASSLGPKISGANVLTF
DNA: TGTGCCAGCAGCTTGGGACCTAAAATCTCTGGGGCCAACGTCCTGACTTTC

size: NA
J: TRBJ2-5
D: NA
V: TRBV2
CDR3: CASSEYLETQYF
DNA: TGTGCCAGCAGTGAATATTTAGAGACCCAGTACTTC

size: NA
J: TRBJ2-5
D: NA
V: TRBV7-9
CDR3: CASSLSLGTREETQYF
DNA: TGTGCCAGCAGCTTAAGCCTGGGAACACGGGAGGAGACCCAGTACTTC

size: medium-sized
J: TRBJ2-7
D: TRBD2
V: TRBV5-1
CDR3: CASSPAGGVYEQYF
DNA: TGCGCCAGCAGCCCGGCGGGAGGGGTCTACGAGCAGTACTTC

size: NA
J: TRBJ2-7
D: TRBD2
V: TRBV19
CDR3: CASSIGLAATYEQYF
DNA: TGTGCCAGTAGTATTGGACTAGCTGCTACCTACGAGCAGTACTTC

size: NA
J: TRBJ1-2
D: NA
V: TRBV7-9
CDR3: CAIEGGQGYTF
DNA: TGTGCAATCGAGGGGGGGCAGGGCTACACCTTC

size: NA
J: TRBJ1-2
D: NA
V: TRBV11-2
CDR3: CASSSFLYPGYTF
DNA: TGTGCCAGCAGCTCCTTCCTATATCCAGGCTACACCTTC

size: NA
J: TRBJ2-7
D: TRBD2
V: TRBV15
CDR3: CATSRDVATSGRGGGEQYF
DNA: TGTGCCACCAGCAGAGATGTCGCGACTAGCGGGAGAGGGGGAGGCGAGCAGTACTTC

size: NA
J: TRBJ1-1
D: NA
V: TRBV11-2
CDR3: CASSLGLEAFF
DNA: TGTGCCAGCAGCTTGGGGCTCGAAGCTTTCTTT